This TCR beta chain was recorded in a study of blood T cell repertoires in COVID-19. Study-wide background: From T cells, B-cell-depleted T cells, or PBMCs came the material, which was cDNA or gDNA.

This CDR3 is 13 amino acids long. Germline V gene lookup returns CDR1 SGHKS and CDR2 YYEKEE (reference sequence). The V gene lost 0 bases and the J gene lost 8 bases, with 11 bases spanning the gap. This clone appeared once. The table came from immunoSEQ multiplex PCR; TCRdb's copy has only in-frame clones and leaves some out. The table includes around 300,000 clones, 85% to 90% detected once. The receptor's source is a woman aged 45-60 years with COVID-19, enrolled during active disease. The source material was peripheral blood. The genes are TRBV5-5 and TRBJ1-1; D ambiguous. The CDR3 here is CASSLAPLPEAFF. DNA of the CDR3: TGTGCCAGCAGCTTGGCCCCCCTCCCCGAAGCTTTCTTT.